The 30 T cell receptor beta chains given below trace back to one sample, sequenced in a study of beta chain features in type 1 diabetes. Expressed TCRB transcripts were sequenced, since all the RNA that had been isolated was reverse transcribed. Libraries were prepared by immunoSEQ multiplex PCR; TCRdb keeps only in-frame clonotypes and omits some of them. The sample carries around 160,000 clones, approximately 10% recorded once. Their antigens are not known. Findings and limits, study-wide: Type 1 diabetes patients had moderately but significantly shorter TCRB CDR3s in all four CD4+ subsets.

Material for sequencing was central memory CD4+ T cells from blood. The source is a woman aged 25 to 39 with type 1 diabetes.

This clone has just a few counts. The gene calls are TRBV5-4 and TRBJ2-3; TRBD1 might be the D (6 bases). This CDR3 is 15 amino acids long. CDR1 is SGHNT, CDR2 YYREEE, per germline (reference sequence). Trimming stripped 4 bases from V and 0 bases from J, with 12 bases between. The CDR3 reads CASSRGQSSTDTQYF. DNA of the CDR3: TGTGCCAGCAGCCGAGGACAGAGTAGCACAGATACGCAGTATTTT.

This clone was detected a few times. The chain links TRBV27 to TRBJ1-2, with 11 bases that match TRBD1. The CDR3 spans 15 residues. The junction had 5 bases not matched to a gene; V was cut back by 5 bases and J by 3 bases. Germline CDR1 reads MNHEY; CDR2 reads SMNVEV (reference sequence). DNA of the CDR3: TGTGCCAGCAGTCTCGGGACAGGGGGGGACTATGGCTACACCTTC. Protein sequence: CASSLGTGGDYGYTF.

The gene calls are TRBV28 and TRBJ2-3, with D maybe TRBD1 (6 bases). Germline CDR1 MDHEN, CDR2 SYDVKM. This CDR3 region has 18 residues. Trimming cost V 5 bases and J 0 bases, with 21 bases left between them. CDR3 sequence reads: CASSPSWGLGSSTDTQYF. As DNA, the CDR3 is TGTGCCAGCAGTCCCTCGTGGGGGCTAGGGTCTAGCACAGATACGCAGTATTTT.

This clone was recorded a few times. The CDR3 reads CASSQDSNEQFF. In DNA, the CDR3 is TGCGCCAGCAGCCAGGACAGCAATGAGCAGTTCTTC. The chain recombines TRBV4-1 with TRBJ2-1, with D possibly matching TRBD1 (6 bases). The CDR3 loop spans 12 amino acids. Germline-derived CDR1 and CDR2 are MGHRA and YSYEKL. The V gene lost 3 bases and the J gene lost 6 bases, with 6 bases spanning the gap.

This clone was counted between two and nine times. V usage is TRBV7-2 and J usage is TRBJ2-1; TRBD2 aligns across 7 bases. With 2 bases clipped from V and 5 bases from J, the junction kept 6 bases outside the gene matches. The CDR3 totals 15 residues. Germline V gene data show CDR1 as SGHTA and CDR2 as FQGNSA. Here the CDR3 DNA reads TGTGCCAGCAGCTTATCACTAGCGAAGAACAATGAGCAGTTCTTC. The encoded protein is CASSLSLAKNNEQFF.

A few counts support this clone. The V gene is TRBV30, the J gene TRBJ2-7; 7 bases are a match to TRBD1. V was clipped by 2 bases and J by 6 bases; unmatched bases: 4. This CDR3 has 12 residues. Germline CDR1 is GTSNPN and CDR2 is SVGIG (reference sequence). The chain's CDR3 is CAWSRGPGEQYF. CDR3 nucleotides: TGTGCCTGGAGTAGGGGGCCCGGCGAGCAGTACTTC.

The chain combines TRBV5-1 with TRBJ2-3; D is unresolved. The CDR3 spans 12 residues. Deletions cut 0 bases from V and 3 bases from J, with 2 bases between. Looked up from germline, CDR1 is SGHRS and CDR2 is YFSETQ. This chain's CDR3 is CASSLATDTQYF. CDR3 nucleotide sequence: TGCGCCAGCAGCTTGGCGACAGATACGCAGTATTTT.

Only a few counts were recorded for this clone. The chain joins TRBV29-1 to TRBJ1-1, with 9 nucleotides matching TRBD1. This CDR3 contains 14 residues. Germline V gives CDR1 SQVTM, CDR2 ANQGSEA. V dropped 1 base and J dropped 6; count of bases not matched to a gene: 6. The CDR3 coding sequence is TGCAGCGTTGAAGGGGGACAGGGAAGGGCTGAAGCTTTCTTT. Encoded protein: CSVEGGQGRAEAFF.

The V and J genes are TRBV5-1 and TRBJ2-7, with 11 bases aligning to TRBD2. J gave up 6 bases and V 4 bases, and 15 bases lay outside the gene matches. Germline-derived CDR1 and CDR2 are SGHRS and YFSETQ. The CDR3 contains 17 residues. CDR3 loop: CASSAFKIAGGPGEQYF. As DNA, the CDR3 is TGCGCCAGCAGCGCCTTCAAAATAGCGGGAGGGCCCGGCGAGCAGTACTTC.

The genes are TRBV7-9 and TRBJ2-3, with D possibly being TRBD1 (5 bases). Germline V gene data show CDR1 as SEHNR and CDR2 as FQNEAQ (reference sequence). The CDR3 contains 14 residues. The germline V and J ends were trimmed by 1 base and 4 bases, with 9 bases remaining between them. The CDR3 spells CASSLVGESDTQYF. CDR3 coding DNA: TGTGCCAGCAGCTTAGTAGGGGAATCAGATACGCAGTATTTT.

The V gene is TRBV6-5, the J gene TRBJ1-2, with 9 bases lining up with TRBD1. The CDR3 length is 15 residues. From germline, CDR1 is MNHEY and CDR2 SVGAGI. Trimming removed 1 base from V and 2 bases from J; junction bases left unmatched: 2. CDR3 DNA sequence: TGTGCCAGCAGTTACTATGGGACAGGGAACTATGGCTACACCTTC. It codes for CASSYYGTGNYGYTF.

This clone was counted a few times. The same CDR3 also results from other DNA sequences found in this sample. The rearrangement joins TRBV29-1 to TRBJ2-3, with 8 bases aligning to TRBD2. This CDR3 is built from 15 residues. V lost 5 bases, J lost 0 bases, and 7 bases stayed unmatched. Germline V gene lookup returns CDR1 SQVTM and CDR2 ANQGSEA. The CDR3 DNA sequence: TGCAGCGTTCAAAGGCTAGCGGGTAGCACAGATACGCAGTATTTT. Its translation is CSVQRLAGSTDTQYF.

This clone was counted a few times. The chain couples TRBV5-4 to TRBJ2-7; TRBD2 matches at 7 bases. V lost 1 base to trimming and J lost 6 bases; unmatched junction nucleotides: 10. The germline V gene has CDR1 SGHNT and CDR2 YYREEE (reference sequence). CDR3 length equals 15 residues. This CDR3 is CASSLRASGISEQYF. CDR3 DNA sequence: TGTGCCAGCAGCTTGAGAGCCAGCGGGATCTCCGAGCAGTACTTC. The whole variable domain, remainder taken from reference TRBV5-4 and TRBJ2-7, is ETGVTQSPTHLIKTRGQQVTLRCSSQSGHNTVSWYQQALGQGPQFIFQYYREEENGRGNFPPRFSGLQFPNYSSELNVNALELDDSALYLCASSLRASGISEQYFGPGTRLTVT.

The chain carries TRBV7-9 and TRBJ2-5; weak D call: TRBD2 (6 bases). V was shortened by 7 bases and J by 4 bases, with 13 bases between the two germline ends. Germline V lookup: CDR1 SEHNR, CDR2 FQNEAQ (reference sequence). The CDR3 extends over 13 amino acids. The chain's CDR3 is CASTPTRAETQYF. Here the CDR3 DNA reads TGTGCCAGCACCCCGACTAGAGCAGAGACCCAGTACTTC.

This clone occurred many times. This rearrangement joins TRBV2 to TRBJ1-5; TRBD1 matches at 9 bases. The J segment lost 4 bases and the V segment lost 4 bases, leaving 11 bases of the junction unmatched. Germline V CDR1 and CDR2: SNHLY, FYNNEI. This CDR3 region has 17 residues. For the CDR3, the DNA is TGTGCCAGCAGTGGGGGACAGGGCAGGTACGGGAATCAGCCCCAGCATTTT. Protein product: CASSGGQGRYGNQPQHF.

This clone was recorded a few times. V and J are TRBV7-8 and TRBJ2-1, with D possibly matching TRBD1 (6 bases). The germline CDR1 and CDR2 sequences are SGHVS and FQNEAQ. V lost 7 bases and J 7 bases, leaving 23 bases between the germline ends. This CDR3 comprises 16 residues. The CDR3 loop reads CASTQGSQLSWNEQFF. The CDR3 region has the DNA TGTGCCAGCACCCAGGGGTCCCAGCTCTCTTGGAATGAGCAGTTCTTC.

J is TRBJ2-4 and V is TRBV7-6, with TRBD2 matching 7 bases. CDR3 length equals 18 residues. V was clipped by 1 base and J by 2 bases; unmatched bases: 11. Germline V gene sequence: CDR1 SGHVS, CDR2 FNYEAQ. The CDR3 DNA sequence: TGTGCCAGCAGCTTAGGTGGCCTCGCGGGGGTCACCAAAAACATTCAGTACTTC. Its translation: CASSLGGLAGVTKNIQYF.

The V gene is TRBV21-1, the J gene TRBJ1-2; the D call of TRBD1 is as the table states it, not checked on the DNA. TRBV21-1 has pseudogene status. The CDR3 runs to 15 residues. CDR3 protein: CASSNPTGGGWGYTF. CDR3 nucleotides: TGTGCCAGCAGCAATCCCACAGGGGGCGGATGGGGCTACACCTTC.

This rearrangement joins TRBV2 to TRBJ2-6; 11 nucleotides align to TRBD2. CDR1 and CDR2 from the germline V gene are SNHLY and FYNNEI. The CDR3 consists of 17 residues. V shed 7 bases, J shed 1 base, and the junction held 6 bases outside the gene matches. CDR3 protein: CASTGLAGLSGANVLTF. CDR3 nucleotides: TGTGCCAGCACCGGACTAGCGGGCCTATCTGGGGCCAACGTCCTGACTTTC. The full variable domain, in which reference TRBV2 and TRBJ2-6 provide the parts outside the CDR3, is EPEVTQTPSHQVTQMGQEVILRCVPISNHLYFYWYRQILGQKVEFLVSFYNNEISEKSEIFDDQFSVERPDGSNFTLKIRSTKLEDSAMYFCASTGLAGLSGANVLTFGAGSRLTVL.

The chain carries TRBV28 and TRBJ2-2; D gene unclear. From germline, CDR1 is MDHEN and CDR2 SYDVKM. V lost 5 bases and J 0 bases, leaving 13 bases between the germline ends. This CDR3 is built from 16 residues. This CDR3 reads CASSRQLSSNTGELFF. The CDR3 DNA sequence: TGTGCCAGCAGTCGACAACTCTCTTCGAACACCGGGGAGCTGTTTTTT.

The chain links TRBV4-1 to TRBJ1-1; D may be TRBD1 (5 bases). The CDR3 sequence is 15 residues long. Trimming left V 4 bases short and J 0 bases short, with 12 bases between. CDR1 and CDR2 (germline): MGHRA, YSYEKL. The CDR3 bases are TGCGCCAGCAGCCGGGCTGGGGGGATGAACACTGAAGCTTTCTTT. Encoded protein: CASSRAGGMNTEAFF.

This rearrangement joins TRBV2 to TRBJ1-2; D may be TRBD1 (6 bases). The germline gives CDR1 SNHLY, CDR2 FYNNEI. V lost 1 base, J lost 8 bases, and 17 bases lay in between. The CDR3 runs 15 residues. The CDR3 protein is CASSEGDRTVGGYTF. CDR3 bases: TGTGCCAGCAGTGAAGGGGACCGGACAGTCGGCGGCTACACCTTC.

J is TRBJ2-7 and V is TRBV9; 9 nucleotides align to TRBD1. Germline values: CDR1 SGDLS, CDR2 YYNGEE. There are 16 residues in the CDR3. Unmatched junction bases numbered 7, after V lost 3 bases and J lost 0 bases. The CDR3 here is CASSAKGTGSSYEQYF. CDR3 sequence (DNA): TGTGCCAGCAGCGCAAAGGGGACAGGGAGCTCCTACGAGCAGTACTTC.

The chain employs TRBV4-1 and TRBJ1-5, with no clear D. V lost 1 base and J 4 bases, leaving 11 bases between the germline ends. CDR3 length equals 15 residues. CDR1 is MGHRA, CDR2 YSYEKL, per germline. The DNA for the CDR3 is TGCGCCAGCAGCCAAGTAGAGGGAGTGAATCAGCCCCAGCATTTT. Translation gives CASSQVEGVNQPQHF.

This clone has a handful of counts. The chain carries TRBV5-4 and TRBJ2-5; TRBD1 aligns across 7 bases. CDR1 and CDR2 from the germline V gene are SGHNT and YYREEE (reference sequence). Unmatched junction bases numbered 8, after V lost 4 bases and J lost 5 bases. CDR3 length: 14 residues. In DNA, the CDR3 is TGTGCCAGCAGCCCCCAGGGGGTAAAGGAGACCCAGTACTTC. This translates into CASSPQGVKETQYF.

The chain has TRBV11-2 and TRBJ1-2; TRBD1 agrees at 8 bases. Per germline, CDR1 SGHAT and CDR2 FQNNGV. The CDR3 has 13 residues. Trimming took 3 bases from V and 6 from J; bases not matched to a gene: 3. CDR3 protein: CASSLDRDNGYTF. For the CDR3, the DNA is TGTGCCAGCAGCTTGGACAGGGATAATGGCTACACCTTC.

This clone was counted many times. This CDR3 reads CAVGQGENTIYF. CDR3 nucleotides: TGTGCCGTCGGACAGGGAGAAAACACCATATATTTT. The chain combines TRBV30 with TRBJ1-3, with 8 bases aligning to TRBD1. Germline-derived CDR1 and CDR2 are GTSNPN and SVGIG (reference sequence). This CDR3 has 12 amino acids. V lost 8 bases, J lost 6 bases, and 6 bases stayed unmatched.

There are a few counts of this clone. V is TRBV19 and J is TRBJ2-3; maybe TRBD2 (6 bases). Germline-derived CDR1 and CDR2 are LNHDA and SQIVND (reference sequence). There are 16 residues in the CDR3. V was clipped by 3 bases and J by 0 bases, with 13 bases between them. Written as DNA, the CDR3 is TGTGCCAGTAGTATCGGGACTGCTACTAGCACAGATACGCAGTATTTT. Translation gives CASSIGTATSTDTQYF.

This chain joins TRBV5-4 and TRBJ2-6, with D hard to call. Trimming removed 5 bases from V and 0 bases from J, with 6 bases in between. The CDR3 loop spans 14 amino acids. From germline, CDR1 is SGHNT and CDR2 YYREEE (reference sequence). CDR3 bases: TGTGCCAGCAGTCCCAGCTCTGGGGCCAACGTCCTGACTTTC. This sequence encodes CASSPSSGANVLTF.

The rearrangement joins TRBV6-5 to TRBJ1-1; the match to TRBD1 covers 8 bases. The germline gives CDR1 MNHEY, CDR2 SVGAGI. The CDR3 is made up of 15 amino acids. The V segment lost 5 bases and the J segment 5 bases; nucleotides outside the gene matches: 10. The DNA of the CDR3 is TGTGCCAGCAGTCGTAGCCCCGACAGGGGTACTGAAGCTTTCTTT. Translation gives CASSRSPDRGTEAFF.